This T cell receptor beta chain was sequenced in a study of blood T cell repertoires in COVID-19. Whole-study context: Spain, Italy and the United States supplied samples that represented acute and convalescent COVID-19. PBMCs, B-cell-depleted T cells, or T cells were the source of the cDNA or gDNA that made up the material.

Germline V gene lookup returns CDR1 SGHAT and CDR2 FQNNGV. The CDR3 covers 14 residues. V was clipped by 5 bases and J by 4 bases, with 15 bases between them. The sample holds one count of this clone. Study processing details: Amplification from reference gene primers served as the basis for estimated nucleated cell counts. Assay: immunoSEQ multiplex PCR; the TCRdb copy retains only in-frame clones and omits some. V and J calls and clone size come straight from that table; D and trimming were deduced from the DNA. The data contain about 320,000 clones, approximately 85% of them singletons. This TCR was recovered from a human donor in a cohort sampled during active COVID-19. This sequence joins TRBV11-2 and TRBJ2-7, with D possibly matching TRBD1 (5 bases). Sequenced material: peripheral blood. CDR3 region: CASSPIDRRYEQYF. The CDR3 DNA sequence: TGTGCCAGCAGCCCAATCGACAGACGGTACGAGCAGTACTTC.